The clone carrying this TCR beta chain appeared a single time. Using immunoSEQ multiplex PCR, the repertoire was profiled, and TCRdb retains in-frame clones only, with some absent. The table shows hundreds of thousands of clones, with roughly 86% occurring only once. The data were taken from a study of blood T cell repertoires in COVID-19. About the research overall: Samples taken during acute and convalescent COVID-19 were collected in the United States, Italy and Spain. PBMCs, B-cell-depleted T cells, or T cells were the source of the cDNA or gDNA that made up the material.

The material sequenced was peripheral blood. This clonotype was obtained from a woman aged 55-69 years with COVID-19, enrolled during active disease.

This CDR3 is CASSPQLDTQYF. DNA of the CDR3: TGTGCCAGCAGTCCCCAGTTAGATACGCAGTATTTT. The gene calls are TRBV28 and TRBJ2-3, with D unclear. The V end lost 5 bases, the J end lost 5 bases, and 8 bases lay between the germline ends. The germline V gene has CDR1 MDHEN and CDR2 SYDVKM. The CDR3 consists of 12 residues.